These 19 T cell receptor beta chains were sequenced from one sample in a study of T cell repertoires in cytomegalovirus infection. Each CDR3 protein gets one entry after TCRdb re-called the reads with MiXCR. The table shows 300,000 to 400,000 distinct CDR3 sequences, with 25% to 30% occurring only once. No cognate antigen is known for these TCRs. Sample: cultured PBMCs, taken from culture after CMV antigen stimulation. These receptors were taken from a human donor in good health (CMV status not recorded). Some clones in this sample may be carry-over from other donors' samples.

This clonotype has only a few counts. The chain links TRBV11-3 to TRBJ2-1; 9 bases map to TRBD2. Trimming removed 5 bases from V and 9 bases from J; junction bases left unmatched: 17. This CDR3 is built from 17 residues. CDR1 and CDR2 (germline): SGHNT, YENEEA. CDR3 bases: TGTGCCAGCAGCGGCTTTCCACAGGGGCGGGGGGGCGCTGAGCAGTTCTTC. Amino acid sequence: CASSGFPQGRGGAEQFF. Variable domain in full (rest from reference TRBV11-3 and TRBJ2-1): EAGVVQSPRYKIIEKKQPVAFWCNPISGHNTLYWYLQNLGQGPELLIRYENEEAVDDSQLPKDRFSAERLKGVDSTLKIQPAELGDSAVYLCASSGFPQGRGGAEQFFGPGTRLTVL.

This clonotype has only a few counts. The J gene is TRBJ1-1, the V gene TRBV3-1; 9 bases line up with TRBD1. Germline V gives CDR1 LGHDT, CDR2 YNNKEL (reference sequence). The CDR3 totals 15 residues. J gave up 1 base and V 1 base, and 1 base lay outside the gene matches. The CDR3 nucleotides read TGTGCCAGCAGCCAAGGGACAGGGGAGAACACTGAAGCTTTCTTT. It is translated as CASSQGTGENTEAFF.

This clonotype has just a few counts. This chain joins TRBV27 and TRBJ2-1, with 10 bases matching TRBD2. This CDR3 region has 16 residues. The J segment lost 3 bases and the V segment lost 5 bases, leaving 7 bases of the junction unmatched. Germline-derived CDR1 and CDR2 are MNHEY and SMNVEV (reference sequence). The CDR3 loop is CASSLTGTSVYNEQFF. As DNA, the CDR3 is TGTGCCAGCAGTCTTACCGGGACTAGCGTCTACAATGAGCAGTTCTTC.

This clonotype was picked up many times. This chain uses TRBV12-3 or TRBV12-4 with TRBJ2-1; 7 bases line up with TRBD2. J gave up 7 bases and V 5 bases, and 8 bases lay outside the gene matches. This CDR3 contains 14 residues. CDR3 bases: TGTGCCAGCAGTCTACGCGGGGGTGTTAATGAGCAGTTCTTC. Its translation: CASSLRGGVNEQFF.

This clonotype showed up just a few times. The CDR3 loop reads CASSPPGQLKNYEQYF. The CDR3 nucleotides are TGCGCCAGCAGCCCGCCGGGACAGCTAAAAAACTACGAGCAGTACTTC. V gene TRBV4-1 combines with J gene TRBJ2-7; 7 bases agree with TRBD1. The CDR3 extends over 16 amino acids. Germline CDR1 MGHRA, CDR2 YSYEKL. The ends lost 4 bases at V and 3 bases at J; junction bases unmatched: 12.

This clonotype was observed a handful of times. The CDR3 DNA reads TGCGCCAGCAGCCAAGGACTCGGACAGGGGAATGGCTACACCTTC. Amino acid sequence: CASSQGLGQGNGYTF. The V and J genes are TRBV4-1 and TRBJ1-2; 9 nucleotides line up with TRBD1. Germline assignment: CDR1 MGHRA and CDR2 YSYEKL. This CDR3 region has 15 residues. The V and J ends lost 1 base and 6 bases, in that order; junction bases with no gene match: 6.

This clonotype showed up just a few times. V is TRBV20-1 and J is TRBJ2-3, with TRBD2 identical over 11 bases. Losses at the gene ends were 6 bases for V and 6 bases for J; bases not matched to a gene: 5. The length of the CDR3 is 13 residues. Germline CDR1 is DFQATT and CDR2 is SNEGSKA (reference sequence). The CDR3 bases are TGCAGTGCGGGGACTAGCGGCCTGGATACGCAGTATTTT. Protein: CSAGTSGLDTQYF.

There are a few counts of this clonotype. The rearrangement joins TRBV7-8 to TRBJ1-1, with unresolved D. Trimming cost V 2 bases and J 1 base, with 17 bases left between them. Germline-derived CDR1 and CDR2 are SGHVS and FQNEAQ. The CDR3 length is 17 residues. The CDR3 loop reads CASSLWRVGQANTEAFF. The DNA for the CDR3 is TGTGCCAGCAGCTTATGGAGGGTGGGTCAAGCGAACACTGAAGCTTTCTTT.

V gene TRBV19 combines with J gene TRBJ1-1; no firm D call. Per the germline V gene, CDR1 is LNHDA and CDR2 is SQIVND (reference sequence). The V and J ends lost 8 bases and 1 base respectively, with 11 bases between them. This CDR3 has 13 residues. The CDR3 DNA sequence: TGTGCCAGTGGCGGCAGGTCGAACACTGAAGCTTTCTTT. This translates into CASGGRSNTEAFF.

The chain's CDR3 is CASSERMSSYNEQFF. The CDR3 region has the DNA TGTGCCAGCAGTGAAAGGATGAGCTCCTACAATGAGCAGTTCTTC. V gene TRBV2 combines with J gene TRBJ2-1; D is ambiguous. Germline V gene lookup returns CDR1 SNHLY and CDR2 FYNNEI. This CDR3 is 15 amino acids long. V lost 2 bases and J lost 0, with 8 bases in between.

The chain recombines TRBV19 with TRBJ1-5; D gene ambiguous. Germline assignment: CDR1 LNHDA and CDR2 SQIVND (reference sequence). CDR3 size: 15 residues. V lost 6 bases and J 0 bases, leaving 12 bases between the germline ends. This CDR3 is CASRTTGYSNQPQHF. As DNA, the CDR3 is TGTGCCAGTAGGACGACGGGTTATAGCAATCAGCCCCAGCATTTT.

The chain carries TRBV6-6 and TRBJ2-2; the match to TRBD1 covers 10 bases. Germline loops: CDR1 MNHNY, CDR2 SVGAGI (reference sequence). The V and J ends lost 5 bases and 3 bases, in that order; junction bases with no gene match: 6. The CDR3 consists of 16 residues. As DNA, the CDR3 is TGTGCCAGCAGTGGCCCCGACAGGGGGCACACCGGGGAGCTGTTTTTT. It yields the protein CASSGPDRGHTGELFF.

In its sample, this clonotype was seen many times. The V call is TRBV12-3 or TRBV12-4, the J call TRBJ1-1; D uncertain. The CDR3 has 12 amino acids. Trimming took off 3 bases at V and 11 bases at J, with 13 bases between the two ends. CDR3 DNA: TGTGCCAGCAGTTTTGGGCTCGGGGTGGCTTTCTTT. It is translated as CASSFGLGVAFF.

The chain links TRBV5-1 to TRBJ1-2, with D perhaps TRBD1 (6 bases). This CDR3 is 12 amino acids long. V was pared by 3 bases and J by 8 bases, with 11 bases between. The germline V gene has CDR1 SGHRS and CDR2 YFSETQ. In DNA form, the CDR3 reads TGCGCCAGCAGCTCGGGACACCAGGGCTACACCTTC. Its protein is CASSSGHQGYTF.

J is TRBJ2-5 and V is TRBV11-2; 15 nucleotides align to TRBD2. CDR1 and CDR2 from the germline V gene are SGHAT and FQNNGV. V shed 5 bases, J shed 4 bases, and the junction held 5 bases outside the gene matches. The CDR3 has 16 amino acids. CDR3 bases: TGTGCCAGCAGCAGGACTAGCGGGAGGGCCCCAGAGACCCAGTACTTC. Translation gives CASSRTSGRAPETQYF.

This clonotype came up once. V and J are TRBV12-3 or TRBV12-4 and TRBJ2-1, with D possibly being TRBD2 (6 bases). The length of the CDR3 is 14 residues. Trimming cost V 3 bases and J 5 bases, with 11 bases left between them. The CDR3 protein is CASSLEGRHNEQFF. In DNA form, the CDR3 reads TGTGCCAGCAGTTTGGAGGGACGTCACAATGAGCAGTTCTTC.

This clonotype has only a few counts. V and J are TRBV12-3 or TRBV12-4 and TRBJ2-3; D ambiguous. V lost 5 bases to trimming and J lost 10 bases, with 10 bases between them. This CDR3 is built from 11 residues. CDR3 DNA: TGTGCCAGCAGTGCAGGTGGCGCGCAGTATTTT. As protein: CASSAGGAQYF.

V is TRBV20-1 and J is TRBJ2-2, with a tentative D call TRBD2 (6 bases). This CDR3 region has 15 residues. From germline, CDR1 is DFQATT and CDR2 SNEGSKA (reference sequence). V was cut by 6 bases and J by 4 bases, with 18 bases left in between. The CDR3 region has the DNA TGCAGTGCCTTTTTTGGCCCAGCGGGCACCGGGGAGCTGTTTTTT. Protein sequence: CSAFFGPAGTGELFF.

In its sample, this clonotype was seen many times. The chain joins TRBV4-2 to TRBJ1-4; 7 nucleotides line up with TRBD1. The germline CDR1 and CDR2 sequences are LGHNA and YNFKEQ. There are 15 residues in the CDR3. The V and J ends lost 1 base and 7 bases, in that order; junction bases with no gene match: 6. The CDR3 loop reads CASSQGTGLVEKLFF. The CDR3 nucleotides read TGTGCCAGCAGCCAAGGGACAGGACTGGTTGAAAAACTGTTTTTT.